What follows are 16 T cell receptor beta chains derived from one specimen sequenced in a study of Ad26.COV2.S vaccination and SARS-CoV-2 variants. The data were produced by immunoSEQ multiplex PCR, yet TCRdb's version contains in-frame clones alone and is incomplete. The data contain 330,000 or so clones, around 90% of them seen just once; the ten biggest clones take up about 5%. Regarding treatment: roughly 18 received Ad26.COV2.S at low or high dose, single or two shots; a few received placebo; per-sample allocation not given. Day 63 following the first vaccine or placebo injection was when the samples were taken. This sample comprised peripheral blood, obtained in a trial of Ad26.COV2.S vaccine versus placebo. Source of these receptors: a person between 18 and 60 years old who received the Ad26.COV2.S COVID-19 vaccine or a placebo.

V usage is TRBV19 and J usage is TRBJ1-1; D is unclear. Trimming removed 5 bases from V and 1 base from J, with 8 bases in between. The CDR3 sequence is 13 residues long. The germline V gene encodes CDR1 LNHDA and CDR2 SQIVND (reference sequence). The CDR3 DNA reads as TGTGCCAGTAGTTGGGCGGGGAACACTGAAGCTTTCTTT. This encodes CASSWAGNTEAFF.

This clone was seen only once. The chain has TRBV5-1 and TRBJ1-6; TRBD1 agrees at 7 bases. With 0 bases clipped from V and 6 bases from J, the junction kept 3 bases outside the gene matches. The CDR3 consists of 15 residues. CDR1 is SGHRS, CDR2 YFSETQ, per germline. CDR3 in amino acids: CASSLVGTANSPLHF. CDR3 bases: TGCGCCAGCAGCTTGGTAGGGACAGCTAATTCACCCCTCCACTTT.

The chain carries TRBV27 and TRBJ1-1; 8 nucleotides align to TRBD1. After removal of 8 bases from V and 6 bases from J, the junction contained 5 bases not matched to a gene. Looked up from germline, CDR1 is MNHEY and CDR2 is SMNVEV (reference sequence). This CDR3 spans 12 amino acids. The chain's CDR3 is CASSGQGPEAFF. Here the CDR3 DNA reads TGTGCCAGCTCCGGACAGGGCCCTGAAGCTTTCTTT.

J is TRBJ1-1 and V is TRBV28; D is unresolved. Germline CDR1 and CDR2: MDHEN and SYDVKM. Trimming left V 5 bases short and J 3 bases short, with 4 bases between. The CDR3 is 11 amino acids. The CDR3, as DNA: TGTGCCAGCAGTACTTACACTGAAGCTTTCTTT. The encoded protein is CASSTYTEAFF. The full variable domain, rest sourced from reference TRBV28 and TRBJ1-1, is DVKVTQSSRYLVKRTGEKVFLECVQDMDHENMFWYRQDPGLGLRLIYFSYDVKMKEKGDIPEGYSVSREKKERFSLILESASTNQTSMYLCASSTYTEAFFGQGTRLTVV.

V gene TRBV4-1 combines with J gene TRBJ2-7; a weak D match, TRBD1 (6 bases). Germline V gene lookup returns CDR1 MGHRA and CDR2 YSYEKL. V was pared by 3 bases and J by 4 bases, with 7 bases between. This CDR3 is built from 12 residues. CDR3 amino acids: CASSQQGYEQYF. The CDR3 DNA reads as TGCGCCAGCAGCCAGCAGGGGTACGAGCAGTACTTC.

CDR3 sequence: CASSWDRGLNTEAFF. The DNA of the CDR3 is TGTGCCAGCAGTTGGGACAGGGGATTGAACACTGAAGCTTTCTTT. The rearrangement joins TRBV6-2 or TRBV6-3 to TRBJ1-1, with TRBD1 identical over 10 bases. This CDR3 contains 15 residues. The germline V gene has CDR1 MNHEY and CDR2 SVGEGT. J lost 0 bases, V lost 4 bases, and 2 bases had no gene match.

The rearrangement joins TRBV11-2 to TRBJ2-1; D unresolved. Germline V lookup: CDR1 SGHAT, CDR2 FQNNGV. Trimming took off 7 bases at V and 7 bases at J, with 2 bases between the two ends. The CDR3 sequence is 9 residues long. The CDR3 DNA is TGTGCCAGCAAAAATGAGCAGTTCTTC. It yields the protein CASKNEQFF.

The genes are TRBV5-1 and TRBJ2-3; 9 bases align to TRBD2. J gave up 7 bases and V 0 bases, and 9 bases lay outside the gene matches. Germline values: CDR1 SGHRS, CDR2 YFSETQ. The length of the CDR3 is 16 residues. In DNA, the CDR3 is TGCGCCAGCAGCTTGGCTTTAGCGGGGGCTGGGAATACGCAGTATTTT. Translating it yields CASSLALAGAGNTQYF.

This sequence joins TRBV6-2 or TRBV6-3 and TRBJ2-2, with 12 bases that match TRBD1. The CDR3 consists of 16 residues. CDR1 and CDR2 from the germline V gene are MNHEY and SVGEGT. Unmatched junction bases numbered 6, after V lost 3 bases and J lost 7 bases. CDR3 amino acids: CASSYGDRGLVGELFF. In DNA, the CDR3 is TGTGCCAGCAGTTATGGGGACAGGGGGCTCGTCGGGGAGCTGTTTTTT.

This chain joins TRBV19 and TRBJ1-5; D is uncertain. Trimming shortened V by 1 base and J by 7 bases, and 11 bases separated the two germline ends. There are 14 residues in the CDR3. The germline V gene encodes CDR1 LNHDA and CDR2 SQIVND (reference sequence). The CDR3 loop is CASSIAASGQPQHF. The CDR3, as DNA: TGTGCCAGTAGTATAGCAGCTTCGGGCCAGCCCCAGCATTTT.

This clone was picked up one time. The rearrangement joins TRBV2 to TRBJ2-7, with 8 positions matching TRBD1. The V gene's germline CDR1 is SNHLY and CDR2 FYNNEI. Trimming removed 6 bases from V and 7 bases from J; junction bases left unmatched: 11. CDR3 length: 14 residues. The CDR3 nucleotides are TGTGCCAGCAGCCGGACAGGGCAATTTCGAGAGCAGTACTTC. Translated, it gives CASSRTGQFREQYF.

The chain employs TRBV10-1 and TRBJ1-1; unclear D gene. Germline values: CDR1 WNHNN, CDR2 SYGVQD (reference sequence). The length of the CDR3 is 15 residues. V was pared by 5 bases and J by 2 bases, with 15 bases between. In DNA, the CDR3 is TGCGCCAGCAGTATTAGCCCGAGGGCAAACACTGAAGCTTTCTTT. Protein product: CASSISPRANTEAFF.

J is TRBJ1-1 and V is TRBV19; D is possibly TRBD1 (5 bases). The CDR3 sequence is 15 residues long. Germline values: CDR1 LNHDA, CDR2 SQIVND (reference sequence). V lost 3 bases and J 0 bases, leaving 11 bases between the germline ends. The CDR3 reads CASSIPGPLNTEAFF. CDR3 nucleotide sequence: TGTGCCAGTAGTATTCCAGGGCCCCTGAACACTGAAGCTTTCTTT.

This clone has a single count. This chain links TRBV5-5 with TRBJ2-5; 11 bases line up with TRBD2. J lost 5 bases, V lost 1 base, and 4 bases had no gene match. The CDR3 loop spans 15 amino acids. The germline V gene has CDR1 SGHKS and CDR2 YYEKEE (reference sequence). The CDR3 reads CASSLLLAGVETQYF. DNA for the CDR3: TGTGCCAGCAGCTTGTTACTAGCGGGAGTGGAGACCCAGTACTTC.

This clone has a single count. The genes are TRBV6-5 and TRBJ2-1; 9 positions agree with TRBD1. Trimming took 5 bases from V and 10 from J; bases not matched to a gene: 9. CDR1 is MNHEY and CDR2 is SVGAGI in the germline V gene. The CDR3 is 14 amino acids. CDR3 region: CASSRQGELDEQFF. The CDR3 region has the DNA TGTGCCAGCAGTCGACAGGGGGAACTAGACGAGCAGTTCTTC.

V is TRBV5-1 and J is TRBJ1-1; 9 nucleotides match TRBD1. Germline V lookup: CDR1 SGHRS, CDR2 YFSETQ. J gave up 4 bases and V 3 bases, and 4 bases lay outside the gene matches. The CDR3 sequence is 14 residues long. The CDR3 sequence is CASSYRGQGTEAFF. The CDR3 bases are TGCGCCAGCAGCTACAGGGGGCAGGGCACTGAAGCTTTCTTT.